Many counts were recorded for the clone carrying this TCR beta chain. Its antigen remains unidentified. This sample was included in a study of T cells in Graves' hyperthyroidism and ophthalmopathy. Whole-study context: It was at initial diagnosis, before any treatment, that peripheral blood was collected.

Ophthalmopathy cases met thresholds of Clinical Activity Score at least 3, NOSPECS grade at least 4 and duration under 3 months. Findings and caveats of the study: Patients with ophthalmopathy were separated from those with stable hyperthyroidism by a 13 V-J model. The model predicted ophthalmopathy a median approximately seven months before onset.

The TCR beta CDR3 regions underwent amplification using RNA transcripts as the source. When the TCR CDR3 underwent first-round RT-PCR, the HTBI primer set was used. TCRdb re-analysed the multiplex PCR reads in MiXCR, keeping a single row per CDR3 protein. In the table there are 300,000 to 450,000 distinct CDR3 sequences, 18% of which are singletons. The source is a man aged 18-30 years with Graves' ophthalmopathy. The source material was blood.

CDR3 region: CSARTPNYGYTF. The CDR3 DNA is TGCAGTGCCCGGACGCCAAACTATGGCTACACCTTC. The chain couples TRBV20-1 to TRBJ1-2; no clear D gene. There are 12 residues in the CDR3. CDR1 DFQATT and CDR2 SNEGSKA come from the germline V gene (reference sequence). V lost 6 bases and J lost 2, with 10 bases in between.